The 23 T cell receptor beta chains below were found in one sample sequenced in a study of T-cell memory formation after mild COVID-19. TCRdb re-called the 5' RACE reads with MiXCR, one entry per CDR3 protein. The repertoire includes 530,000 or so distinct CDR3 sequences, 17% of them detected once, and 8.1% sits in the top ten. The source material was PBMCs or a T cell subset sorted from them (not recorded which). These receptors all stem from an adult woman who had mild COVID-19 (a few samples of this study predate the infection). Cell type and time point are not known.

This sequence joins TRBV6-5 and TRBJ2-5, with D unclear. Between the trimmed V and J ends, which lost 5 bases and 5 bases, there was a span of 12 bases. The V gene's germline CDR1 is MNHEY and CDR2 SVGAGI. The CDR3 consists of 13 residues. The CDR3 region is CASSPQLEETQYF. Here the CDR3 DNA reads TGTGCCAGCAGTCCCCAGCTCGAGGAGACCCAGTACTTC.

J is TRBJ2-3 and V is TRBV11-2; 8 bases map to TRBD2. Germline V gene data show CDR1 as SGHAT and CDR2 as FQNNGV. The V segment lost 5 bases and the J segment 1 base; nucleotides outside the gene matches: 14. The CDR3 has 18 residues. CDR3: CASSRGPWSGGGTDTQYF. CDR3 coding DNA: TGTGCCAGCAGCCGTGGCCCATGGAGCGGGGGAGGCACAGATACGCAGTATTTT.

The J gene is TRBJ2-1, the V gene TRBV6-1; tentative D call: TRBD2 (6 bases). The germline V gene encodes CDR1 MNHNS and CDR2 SASEGT. The CDR3 totals 16 residues. The V end was cut by 3 bases, the J end by 2 bases, with 14 bases between. The CDR3, as DNA: TGTGCCAGCAGTGAGTTTGCGACGGGAGCCTACAATGAGCAGTTCTTC. Translation: CASSEFATGAYNEQFF.

There are many counts of this clonotype. One junction end does not reproduce the germline sequence, and a read error may be involved. V is TRBV7-9 and J is TRBJ2-5; 10 bases match TRBD2. Germline V gene data show CDR1 as SEHNR and CDR2 as FQNEAQ (reference sequence). The CDR3 runs to 13 residues. The DNA for the CDR3 is TGTGCCAGCAGCGTAGCGGGAGGCGAGACCCAGTACTTC. Translation: CASSVAGGETQYF.

A few counts support this clonotype. As DNA, the CDR3 is TGTGCCAGCAGCCCGCCGAACAGCCCTTACTCCTACGAGCAGTACTTC. Its protein product is CASSPPNSPYSYEQYF. The genes are TRBV7-8 and TRBJ2-7; D remains unclear. The germline V and J ends were trimmed by 5 bases and 0 bases, with 17 bases remaining between them. This CDR3 has 16 amino acids. Germline loops: CDR1 SGHVS, CDR2 FQNEAQ.

The gene calls are TRBV5-1 and TRBJ2-7; possibly TRBD2 for D (6 bases). The CDR3 totals 14 residues. Germline V lookup: CDR1 SGHRS, CDR2 YFSETQ. V was cut by 1 base and J by 2 bases, with 10 bases left in between. The CDR3 spells CASSLPGLPYEQYF. The CDR3 region has the DNA TGCGCCAGCAGCTTGCCAGGACTACCCTACGAGCAGTACTTC.

The gene calls are TRBV27 and TRBJ1-1, with D maybe TRBD1 (6 bases). The V and J ends lost 5 bases and 8 bases respectively, with 15 bases between them. This CDR3 has 13 amino acids. The germline V gene has CDR1 MNHEY and CDR2 SMNVEV (reference sequence). CDR3 residues: CASSPLDSSEAFF. CDR3 sequence (DNA): TGTGCCAGCAGTCCCCTGGACAGTTCGGAAGCTTTCTTT.

This clonotype was seen a few times. The chain is built from TRBV20-1 and TRBJ2-6, with TRBD1 identical over 7 bases. Germline values: CDR1 DFQATT, CDR2 SNEGSKA (reference sequence). After removal of 5 bases from V and 0 bases from J, the junction contained 4 bases not matched to a gene. This CDR3 is built from 15 residues. The CDR3 region has the DNA TGCAGTGCTCCCGGGACAGTCTCTGGGGCCAACGTCCTGACTTTC. It codes for CSAPGTVSGANVLTF.

This chain links TRBV9 with TRBJ1-3; perhaps TRBD1 as D (5 bases). Germline values: CDR1 SGDLS, CDR2 YYNGEE. V was clipped by 4 bases and J by 0 bases, with 17 bases between them. The CDR3 runs to 17 residues. CDR3 sequence: CASSYTGTSSSGNTIYF. CDR3 bases: TGTGCCAGCAGCTACACCGGGACGTCGAGCTCTGGAAACACCATATATTTT.

This chain joins TRBV6-1 and TRBJ2-3; 7 bases align to TRBD2. The germline gives CDR1 MNHNS, CDR2 SASEGT. This CDR3 has 17 residues. Germline trimming cut 0 bases from V and 4 bases from J; bases unmatched to any gene: 10. DNA of the CDR3: TGTGCCAGCAGTGAAGCGGTGGCGGGAGTGGGGGCAGATACGCAGTATTTT. It encodes CASSEAVAGVGADTQYF.

V is TRBV4-2 and J is TRBJ2-5, with TRBD1 identical over 9 bases. Germline V CDR1 and CDR2: LGHNA, YNFKEQ. This CDR3 is 16 amino acids long. V lost 1 base and J lost 0; bases outside the gene matches: 3. CDR3: CASSQADRGYQETQYF. For the CDR3, the DNA is TGTGCCAGCAGCCAAGCCGACAGGGGGTACCAAGAGACCCAGTACTTC.

This clonotype was observed a few times. The gene calls are TRBV24-1 and TRBJ2-5; 11 nucleotides line up with TRBD2. Germline V gene lookup returns CDR1 KGHDR and CDR2 SFDVKD. V dropped 3 bases and J dropped 3; count of bases not matched to a gene: 5. This CDR3 region has 16 residues. DNA for the CDR3: TGTGCCACCAGTGATGGCCCGGGACTAGCGGAAGAGACCCAGTACTTC. Protein product: CATSDGPGLAEETQYF.

The sample holds a few counts of this clonotype. The rearrangement uses TRBV5-1 and TRBJ2-7, with D unclear. Germline values: CDR1 SGHRS, CDR2 YFSETQ. CDR3 length: 14 amino acids. Between the trimmed V and J ends, which lost 0 bases and 6 bases, there was a span of 13 bases. CDR3 in amino acids: CASSLGPRTTEQYF. Here the CDR3 DNA reads TGCGCCAGCAGCTTGGGTCCAAGAACGACCGAGCAGTACTTC.

The rearrangement uses TRBV2 and TRBJ2-7, with D tentatively TRBD1 (6 bases). V was trimmed by 5 bases and J by 1 base, leaving 12 bases between them. Per germline, CDR1 SNHLY and CDR2 FYNNEI. The CDR3 is 14 amino acids. The DNA for the CDR3 is TGTGCCAGCAGTAATACACAGGGTTCCTACGAGCAGTACTTC. It encodes CASSNTQGSYEQYF.

The rearrangement uses TRBV20-1 and TRBJ2-3, with D perhaps TRBD2 (5 bases). Trimming cost V 0 bases and J 4 bases, with 11 bases left between them. Germline V lookup: CDR1 DFQATT, CDR2 SNEGSKA (reference sequence). This CDR3 has 14 residues. The CDR3 is CSARDPASSDTQYF. DNA for the CDR3: TGCAGTGCTAGAGATCCCGCTAGCTCAGATACGCAGTATTTT.

The chain recombines TRBV19 with TRBJ1-4; D possibly corresponds to TRBD1 (5 bases). The V and J ends lost 11 bases and 2 bases respectively, with 21 bases between them. This CDR3 comprises 16 residues. Germline V gene lookup returns CDR1 LNHDA and CDR2 SQIVND (reference sequence). In DNA form, the CDR3 reads TGTGCCTCCCGGGATTCAACCGGGGGGACTAATGAAAAACTGTTTTTT. Its translation is CASRDSTGGTNEKLFF. The full variable domain, completed using reference TRBV19 and TRBJ1-4, is DGGITQSPKYLFRKEGQNVTLSCEQNLNHDAMYWYRQDPGQGLRLIYYSQIVNDFQKGDIAEGYSVSREKKESFPLTVTSAQKNPTAFYLCASRDSTGGTNEKLFFGSGTQLSVL.

The chain couples TRBV5-1 to TRBJ1-2, with a weak D call TRBD1 (6 bases). This CDR3 spans 15 amino acids. Germline CDR1 SGHRS, CDR2 YFSETQ. Trimming left V 0 bases short and J 3 bases short, with 12 bases between. CDR3 sequence (DNA): TGCGCCAGCAGCTTGGTACAGGGTGAATACTATGGCTACACCTTC. This sequence encodes CASSLVQGEYYGYTF.

This clonotype was counted between two and nine times. This sequence joins TRBV11-3 and TRBJ2-2, with a weak D call TRBD2 (5 bases). Trimming took off 5 bases at V and 3 bases at J, with 13 bases between the two ends. The CDR3 runs to 15 residues. Germline CDR1 SGHNT, CDR2 YENEEA. For the CDR3, the DNA is TGTGCCAGCAGCGAAGACTACGCCGACACCGGGGAGCTGTTTTTT. Its protein is CASSEDYADTGELFF.

This clonotype was seen a few times. The chain couples TRBV15 to TRBJ2-1; TRBD1 agrees at 7 bases. Germline loops: CDR1 LNHNV, CDR2 YYDKDF (reference sequence). This CDR3 has 16 amino acids. The trim removed 3 bases at V and 8 bases at J, leaving 13 bases unmatched. CDR3 DNA: TGTGCCACCAGCAGGGGGACAGTTGATATGATAGATGAGCAGTTCTTC. Protein: CATSRGTVDMIDEQFF.

This clonotype has a count of ten or more. The rearrangement uses TRBV5-1 and TRBJ2-3, with D perhaps being TRBD1 or TRBD2 (6 bases each). Trimming removed 0 bases from V and 2 bases from J, with 16 bases in between. CDR1 is SGHRS and CDR2 is YFSETQ in the germline V gene. The CDR3 has 17 residues. The CDR3 DNA follows: TGCGCCAGCAGCTTGGCTGGTCGGGGGCGGACCACAGATACGCAGTATTTT. It yields the protein CASSLAGRGRTTDTQYF.

This rearrangement joins TRBV6-1 to TRBJ1-1; D gene ambiguous. V lost 6 bases, J lost 0 bases, and 8 bases lay in between. The CDR3 has 13 amino acids. Looked up from germline, CDR1 is MNHNS and CDR2 is SASEGT. The CDR3 DNA reads as TGTGCCAGCAGCAGAAGACTGAACACTGAAGCTTTCTTT. It encodes CASSRRLNTEAFF.

V gene TRBV5-1 combines with J gene TRBJ2-3, with D possibly matching TRBD2 (6 bases). The CDR3 length is 16 residues. The V and J ends lost 5 bases and 4 bases respectively, with 20 bases between them. CDR1 and CDR2 from the germline V gene are SGHRS and YFSETQ. The CDR3 sequence is CASRLGGTFPADTQYF. DNA for the CDR3: TGCGCCAGCAGACTGGGCGGGACCTTCCCCGCAGATACGCAGTATTTT.

The chain links TRBV27 to TRBJ1-6; D ambiguous. The CDR3 has 15 amino acids. V lost 5 bases and J lost 7, with 15 bases in between. Germline assignment: CDR1 MNHEY and CDR2 SMNVEV (reference sequence). This CDR3 reads CASSAQISGNSPLHF. CDR3 DNA sequence: TGTGCCAGCAGTGCACAGATCTCGGGGAATTCACCCCTCCACTTT.